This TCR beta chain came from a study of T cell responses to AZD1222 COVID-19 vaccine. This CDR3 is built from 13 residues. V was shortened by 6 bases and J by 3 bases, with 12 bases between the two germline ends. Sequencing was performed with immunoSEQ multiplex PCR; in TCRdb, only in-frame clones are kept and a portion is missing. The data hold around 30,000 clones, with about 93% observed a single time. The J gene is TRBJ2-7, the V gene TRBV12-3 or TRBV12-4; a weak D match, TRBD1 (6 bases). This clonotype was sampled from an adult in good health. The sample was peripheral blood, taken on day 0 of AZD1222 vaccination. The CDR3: CASRGAENYEQYF. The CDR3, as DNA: TGTGCCAGCAGGGGGGCGGAGAACTACGAGCAGTACTTC.